This TCR beta chain was identified in a study of blood T cell repertoires in COVID-19. Study details: Samples of COVID-19 (acute and convalescent) were obtained from the United States, Italy and Spain. Nucleic acid was either cDNA or gDNA, and it came from T cells, B-cell-depleted T cells, or PBMCs.

The CDR3 loop spans 12 amino acids. Study processing details: The authors estimated nucleated cell counts from reference gene primer amplification. Produced via immunoSEQ multiplex PCR; TCRdb's table is partial and in-frame only. For V, J and clone size, that table is used; D and trimming come from the DNA. The table shows about 440,000 clones, with 85% to 90% occurring only once. The sample was peripheral blood. V and J are TRBV12-1 and TRBJ1-1. TRBV12-1 is a listed pseudogene. The sequence came from a young woman with acute or convalescent COVID-19. The CDR3 protein is CASSLDSREAFF. The CDR3 coding sequence is TGTGCCAGCAGCCTAGACTCCCGTGAAGCTTTCTTT.